A selection of T cell receptor beta chains follows, all from one sample in a study of Ad26.COV2.S vaccination and SARS-CoV-2 variants. The method was immunoSEQ multiplex PCR; TCRdb's version includes in-frame clones alone and lacks a portion of them. Of 350,000 to 450,000 clones in the sample, 80% to 90% are singletons; the top ten hold roughly 3.5%. Here the sequenced sample was peripheral blood, taken in a trial of Ad26.COV2.S vaccine versus placebo. These receptors all come from a person between 18 and 65 years old who received the Ad26.COV2.S COVID-19 vaccine or a placebo. Both conserved end residues are part of each CDR3. D genes are given only for firm matches. Some rows mark clone size as missing; the rest say once, few, many or name a class of expanded clone.

v_call	j_call	d_call	clone_size	cdr3_nt	cdr3_aa
TRBV15	TRBJ1-4	.	.	TGTGCCACCAGCAGTGGATGGGGGGGAGATAATGAAAAACTGTTTTTT	CATSSGWGGDNEKLFF
TRBV12-3/TRBV12-4	TRBJ1-2	.	.	TGTGCCAGCAGTTTAGGTTCCGGGCATGGCTACACCTTC	CASSLGSGHGYTF
TRBV28	TRBJ2-5	.	.	TGTGCCAGCAGTTTATTTCCCGGAGGGGGGCAAGAGACCCAGTACTTC	CASSLFPGGGQETQYF
TRBV9	TRBJ2-7	.	.	TGTGCCAGCAGCGCCACAGGAGGCGAGCAGTACTTC	CASSATGGEQYF
TRBV7-2	TRBJ2-5	TRBD2	.	TGTGCCAGCAGCGCCAGACTAGCGGGGGGAGGGGAGACCCAGTACTTC	CASSARLAGGGETQYF
TRBV6-5	TRBJ1-2	.	once	TGTGCCAGCAGTAGCCCAAGCCGGCGTGGCTACACCTTC	CASSSPSRRGYTF
TRBV19	TRBJ1-5	.	few	TGTGCCAGTAGTATTTTGTGGGATAGCAATCAGCCCCAGCATTTT	CASSILWDSNQPQHF
TRBV27	TRBJ2-3	.	.	TGTGCCAGCAATCCCGATGGGGGTACGCAGTATTTT	CASNPDGGTQYF
TRBV2	TRBJ2-7	.	.	TGTGCCAGCAGTACCCGATTCGAGCAGTACTTC	CASSTRFEQYF
TRBV7-9	TRBJ2-3	TRBD2	.	TGTGCCAGCAGCACCCCAGGGGGGCGACTAGCGGGAGCCACTAGCACAGATACGCAGTATTTT	CASSTPGGRLAGATSTDTQYF
TRBV18	TRBJ2-1	.	few	TGTGCCAGCTCACCACCATCTAGCTTCCACAATGAGCAGTTCTTC	CASSPPSSFHNEQFF
TRBV4-3	TRBJ2-3	.	.	TGCGCCAGCAGCCCACAGACCGTCGCACATTGGGATACGCAGTATTTT	CASSPQTVAHWDTQYF
TRBV6-5	TRBJ2-7	.	.	TGTGCCAGCAGTAAACTCGGGGTTTCCTACGAGCAGTACTTC	CASSKLGVSYEQYF
TRBV5-1	TRBJ2-7	TRBD1	.	TGCGCCAGCAGTCCGAACCCGGGACAGGGGGTCTACGAGCAGTACTTC	CASSPNPGQGVYEQYF
TRBV10-2	TRBJ1-3	.	.	TGCGCCAGCAGTGGTGGAAACACCATATATTTT	CASSGGNTIYF
TRBV24-1	TRBJ1-2	TRBD1	.	TGTGCCACCAGTGATTTCGACCGGGACAGGCGACCACATAACTATGGCTACACCTTC	CATSDFDRDRRPHNYGYTF
TRBV6-5	TRBJ2-1	TRBD2	many	TGTGCCAGCACCCACGGGGCGGGAGATTCGAATGAGCAGTTCTTC	CASTHGAGDSNEQFF
TRBV27	TRBJ2-7	TRBD1	.	TGTGCCAGCAGTTCCCGGACAGGCTCCCACGAGCAGTACTTC	CASSSRTGSHEQYF
TRBV12-5	TRBJ2-1	TRBD2	.	TGTGCTAGTGGTTTGTCGGGCGGGAGAGGTGAGCAGTTCTTC	CASGLSGGRGEQFF
TRBV6-2/TRBV6-3	TRBJ2-1	TRBD2	.	TGTGCCAGCAGTTCCACCCGAGGACTAGCCAATGAGCAGTTCTTC	CASSSTRGLANEQFF
TRBV29-1	TRBJ1-1	TRBD1	.	TGCAGCGCAGACAGGGAGACTCTGAACACTGAAGCTTTCTTT	CSADRETLNTEAFF
TRBV5-5	TRBJ1-1	.	.	TGTGCCAGCAGCTCAGGACAGCACACTGAAGCTTTCTTT	CASSSGQHTEAFF
TRBV11-2	TRBJ1-2	.	.	TGTGCCAGCAGCTTAGCCTACGATGGAGGCTACACCTTC	CASSLAYDGGYTF
TRBV5-1	TRBJ2-1	TRBD2	.	TGCGCCAGCAGCTCGGGGGGACTCCGAAACAATGAGCAGTTCTTC	CASSSGGLRNNEQFF
TRBV28	TRBJ2-3	TRBD2	.	TGTGCCAGCAGTTTCTTACTTCAGCGGGGTGCTAGCACAGATACGCAGTATTTT	CASSFLLQRGASTDTQYF
TRBV19	TRBJ1-1	.	once	TGTGCCAGTAGTATACGGGGGGAGAACACTGAAGCTTTCTTT	CASSIRGENTEAFF
TRBV19	TRBJ2-3	.	.	TGTGCCAGTAGTATGGAGGTTCCCGGCACAGATACGCAGTATTTT	CASSMEVPGTDTQYF
TRBV5-6	TRBJ2-7	TRBD2	once	TGTGCCAGCAGCTTGGAAACTAGCGGGAGGTGGGTGGCGGAGCAGTACTTC	CASSLETSGRWVAEQYF
TRBV2	TRBJ1-2	.	.	TGTGCCAGCAGGGAGGCGGGGAACTATGGCTACACCTTC	CASREAGNYGYTF
TRBV11-2	TRBJ1-4	.	.	TGTGCCAGCGGAGTATACGGCCAGGGAGAAAAACTGTTTTTT	CASGVYGQGEKLFF
TRBV2	TRBJ1-1	.	.	TGTGCCAGCAGTGAATTTGGCAGCAACACTGAAGCTTTCTTT	CASSEFGSNTEAFF
TRBV4-3	TRBJ2-6	.	.	TGCGCCAGCAGCCAAGAATTGGCCGCTGGGGCCAACGTCCTGACTTTC	CASSQELAAGANVLTF
TRBV7-6	TRBJ2-7	TRBD1	once	TGTGCCAGCAGCCTCGAGGGACAGGGGCCTCCCTACGAGCAGTACTTC	CASSLEGQGPPYEQYF
TRBV6-5	TRBJ2-7	TRBD1	.	TGTGCCAGCAGGTCCTACCGACAGGGTTTCGCCGAGCAGTACTTC	CASRSYRQGFAEQYF
TRBV29-1	TRBJ1-2	.	.	TGCAGCGTTGAACCCGCAGGGAACTATGGCTACACCTTC	CSVEPAGNYGYTF
TRBV18	TRBJ1-4	.	.	TGTGCCAGCTCATACAGTCCCAACAATGAAAAACTGTTTTTT	CASSYSPNNEKLFF
TRBV7-2	TRBJ2-1	TRBD2	.	TGTGCCAGCAGCTTAATGGGGGGAGGGGTTAATGAGCAGTTCTTC	CASSLMGGGVNEQFF
TRBV6-5	TRBJ2-7	TRBD1	.	TGTGCCAGCACCGACAGGGGTCTGGAGGACGAGCAGTACTTC	CASTDRGLEDEQYF
TRBV30	TRBJ2-5	TRBD2	.	TGTGCCTGGACAATAGCGGGAGTTGAGACCCAGTACTTC	CAWTIAGVETQYF
TRBV27	TRBJ2-7	TRBD2	.	TGTGCCAGCAGTTTGTCGGGGGGGCTGTACGAGCAGTACTTC	CASSLSGGLYEQYF
TRBV18	TRBJ2-1	TRBD1	.	TGTGCCAGCTCACCATCCGCAGGGGGCAATGAGCAGTTCTTC	CASSPSAGGNEQFF
TRBV4-3	TRBJ2-7	TRBD1	.	TGCGCCAGCAGCAGGGCCCTCGGGACAGAGACCTACGAGCAGTACTTC	CASSRALGTETYEQYF